A single sample is the source of the 26 T cell receptor beta chains below, sequenced in a study of T cell changes during pregnancy in multiple sclerosis (dated by TCRdb to about 2019). Preparation of the library involved the immunoSEQ multiplex PCR assay. In TCRdb, the immuneACCESS table is reduced to in-frame sequences with V and J assigned. These tables do not hold every clone; where another copy was compared, an unresolved V gene accounts for under half, and the others remain unexplained. The sample contains some 27,000 clones, around 93% of them found a single time. The ten largest clones add up to 0.4% to 0.55% of the sample. The material sequenced was CD4+ T cells from peripheral blood mononuclear cells, taken after pregnancy. Every receptor here comes from a female donor with multiple sclerosis, enrolled in a pregnancy study.

Here the CDR3 reads CAIRGQGEGYTF. The CDR3 nucleotides read TGTGCCATCAGGGGACAGGGAGAGGGCTACACCTTC. V usage is TRBV10-3 and J usage is TRBJ1-2; the match to TRBD1 covers 9 bases. Germline loops: CDR1 ENHRY, CDR2 SYGVKD. CDR3 size: 12 residues. J gave up 8 bases and V 6 bases, and 4 bases lay outside the gene matches.

This clone has a single count. One end of the junction fails to match germline, which may point to a read error. The chain recombines TRBV7-2 with TRBJ2-1; 7 nucleotides agree with TRBD2. The germline V gene has CDR1 SGHTA and CDR2 FQGNSA. This CDR3 comprises 14 residues. Here the CDR3 DNA reads TGTGCCAGCAGCTGGGCGGGAGATTACACTGAGCAGTTCTTC. As protein: CASSWAGDYTEQFF.

The chain joins TRBV9 to TRBJ2-1; 7 bases line up with TRBD2. J lost 5 bases, V lost 6 bases, and 8 bases had no gene match. The CDR3 has 14 amino acids. CDR1 is SGDLS and CDR2 is YYNGEE in the germline V gene. CDR3 region: CASKTSPLDNEQFF. DNA of the CDR3: TGTGCCAGCAAGACTAGCCCCTTAGACAATGAGCAGTTCTTC. Using reference TRBV9 and TRBJ2-1 for the parts outside the CDR3, the full variable domain is DSGVTQTPKHLITATGQRVTLRCSPRSGDLSVYWYQQSLDQGLQFLIQYYNGEERAKGNILERFSAQQFPDLHSELNLSSLELGDSALYFCASKTSPLDNEQFFGPGTRLTVL.

This chain links TRBV5-8 with TRBJ2-5; possible D gene TRBD2, 5 bases. This CDR3 contains 15 residues. Between the trimmed V and J ends, which lost 0 bases and 5 bases, there was a span of 14 bases. The germline gives CDR1 SGHTS, CDR2 YDEGEE. DNA for the CDR3: TGTGCCAGCAGCTTGGGTCCGGGGATTAGTGAGACCCAGTACTTC. Amino acid sequence: CASSLGPGISETQYF. Filled out from reference TRBV5-8 and TRBJ2-5, the complete variable domain reads EAGVTQSPTHLIKTRGQQATLRCSPISGHTSVYWYQQALGLGLQFLLWYDEGEERNRGNFPPRFSGRQFPNYSSELNVNALELEDSALYLCASSLGPGISETQYFGPGTRLLVL.

This chain links TRBV7-2 with TRBJ2-3; D is uncertain. With 5 bases removed from V and 7 bases from J, the gap between germline ends came to 7 bases. The CDR3 runs to 11 residues. Germline loops: CDR1 SGHTA, CDR2 FQGNSA. CDR3: CASSPRNTQYF. The DNA for the CDR3 is TGTGCCAGCAGCCCTCGTAATACGCAGTATTTT.

The chain links TRBV19 to TRBJ2-2, with 7 positions matching TRBD2. This CDR3 contains 18 residues. Trimming took 1 base from V and 4 from J; bases not matched to a gene: 12. CDR1 is LNHDA, CDR2 SQIVND, per germline (reference sequence). The CDR3 DNA is TGTGCCAGTAGTATAGGGGACTATAACTTTGATGGCACCGGGGAGCTGTTTTTT. Its translation is CASSIGDYNFDGTGELFF. Combining the CDR3 with reference TRBV19 and TRBJ2-2 gives the whole variable domain DGGITQSPKYLFRKEGQNVTLSCEQNLNHDAMYWYRQDPGQGLRLIYYSQIVNDFQKGDIAEGYSVSREKKESFPLTVTSAQKNPTAFYLCASSIGDYNFDGTGELFFGEGSRLTVL.

V gene TRBV7-9 combines with J gene TRBJ1-3, with D maybe TRBD1 (6 bases). The germline CDR1 and CDR2 sequences are SEHNR and FQNEAQ (reference sequence). The germline V and J ends were trimmed by 8 bases and 4 bases, with 15 bases remaining between them. CDR3 length equals 14 residues. The CDR3 DNA reads TGTGCCAGCGCCCTTGCAGGGGCCGGAAACACCATATATTTT. This encodes CASALAGAGNTIYF.

The chain uses TRBV7-2 and TRBJ2-3; 7 positions agree with TRBD2. The CDR3 is 13 amino acids. Germline loops: CDR1 SGHTA, CDR2 FQGNSA. V dropped 6 bases and J dropped 7; count of bases not matched to a gene: 7. The CDR3: CASSTRLAYTQYF. Here the CDR3 DNA reads TGTGCCAGCAGTACTAGACTAGCCTATACGCAGTATTTT.

The chain links TRBV6-5 to TRBJ1-2; a weak D match, TRBD1 (5 bases). The CDR3 sequence is 14 residues long. Germline V CDR1 and CDR2: MNHEY, SVGAGI. The ends were cut back, 2 bases at V and 2 bases at J, with 9 bases in the middle. The CDR3 sequence: CASSYDGGNYGYTF. CDR3 in DNA: TGTGCCAGCAGTTACGACGGGGGAAACTATGGCTACACCTTC.

This sequence joins TRBV19 and TRBJ2-3; TRBD2 matches at 7 bases. Trimming removed 9 bases from V and 1 base from J; junction bases left unmatched: 7. The germline CDR1 and CDR2 sequences are LNHDA and SQIVND (reference sequence). The CDR3 consists of 14 residues. This CDR3 reads CASSRGGGTDTQYF. The CDR3 region has the DNA TGTGCCAGCTCTCGTGGGGGGGGCACAGATACGCAGTATTTT.

The CDR3 bases are TGTGCCATTTACAGGGGGCCCAATCAGCCCCAGCATTTT. Translating gives CAIYRGPNQPQHF. V gene TRBV10-3 combines with J gene TRBJ1-5; TRBD1 aligns across 9 bases. The CDR3 runs 13 residues. Germline CDR1 is ENHRY and CDR2 is SYGVKD. The V segment lost 9 bases and the J segment 3 bases; nucleotides outside the gene matches: 3.

The J gene is TRBJ2-5, the V gene TRBV6-5; D remains ambiguous. V was pared by 4 bases and J by 1 base, with 16 bases between. CDR1 is MNHEY, CDR2 SVGAGI, per germline. This CDR3 spans 16 amino acids. DNA of the CDR3: TGTGCCAGCAGTTTAACCCCGCAGGCCCCCCAAGAGACCCAGTACTTC. As protein: CASSLTPQAPQETQYF.

The chain uses TRBV7-3 and TRBJ2-1, with D tentatively TRBD2 (5 bases). Trimming took off 5 bases at V and 8 bases at J, with 19 bases between the two ends. Germline lookup yields CDR1 SGHTA and CDR2 FQGTGA. The CDR3 sequence is 15 residues long. Here the CDR3 DNA reads TGTGCCAGCAGCCCCGACCCCACTAGAAACGATGAGCAGTTCTTC. Its protein is CASSPDPTRNDEQFF. Supplemented by reference TRBV7-3 and TRBJ2-1, the full variable domain reads GAGVSQTPSNKVTEKGKYVELRCDPISGHTALYWYRQSLGQGPEFLIYFQGTGAADDSGLPNDRFFAVRPEGSVSTLKIQRTERGDSAVYLCASSPDPTRNDEQFFGPGTRLTVL.

The chain recombines TRBV19 with TRBJ1-6; a weak D match, TRBD1 (5 bases). Germline CDR1 LNHDA, CDR2 SQIVND (reference sequence). Trimming took 4 bases from V and 2 from J, leaving 9 bases between them. The CDR3 covers 15 residues. This CDR3 reads CASSTGITYNSPLHF. DNA of the CDR3: TGTGCCAGTAGTACAGGGATTACCTATAATTCACCCCTCCACTTT.

The rearrangement joins TRBV29-1 to TRBJ2-3, with TRBD2 matching over 9 bases. V gave up 7 bases and J gave up 8 bases; unmatched junction bases: 10. Germline V gives CDR1 SQVTM, CDR2 ANQGSEA. The CDR3 consists of 13 residues. For the CDR3, the DNA is TGCAGCGGCGATGAGGGACTAGCTCGTACGCAGTATTTT. It yields the protein CSGDEGLARTQYF.

V and J are TRBV25-1 and TRBJ2-3; D unresolved. Germline CDR1 and CDR2: MGHDK and SYGVNS. This CDR3 spans 13 amino acids. Between the trimmed V and J ends, which lost 5 bases and 2 bases, there was a span of 8 bases. CDR3 protein: CASSSGSTDTQYF. For the CDR3, the DNA is TGTGCCAGCAGTTCCGGGTCCACAGATACGCAGTATTTT.

CDR3 sequence (DNA): TGTGCCAGCAGTCTACAGCCGGTCGCCTCTGGAAACACCATATATTTT. Protein sequence: CASSLQPVASGNTIYF. The chain couples TRBV7-2 to TRBJ1-3, with D hard to call. The CDR3 sequence is 16 residues long. V lost 6 bases to trimming and J lost 0 bases, with 15 bases between them. Germline V gives CDR1 SGHTA, CDR2 FQGNSA.

The rearrangement links TRBV6-4 to TRBJ1-2; the D gene is possibly TRBD1 (6 bases). V shed 4 bases and J shed 1 base, with 22 bases lying between them. The CDR3 covers 18 residues. Germline CDR1 reads MRHNA; CDR2 reads SNTAGT. CDR3 nucleotide sequence: TGTGCCAGCAGTGTTGTGTACAGGGCGATTAAAAATAACTATGGCTACACCTTC. Translated, it gives CASSVVYRAIKNNYGYTF.

The rearrangement uses TRBV29-1 and TRBJ2-3; 9 bases match TRBD1. This CDR3 has 13 residues. Germline loops: CDR1 SQVTM, CDR2 ANQGSEA. J lost 3 bases, V lost 4 bases, and 2 bases had no gene match. CDR3 nucleotides: TGCAGCGTTGGGGGACAGGGAACAGATACGCAGTATTTT. It specifies CSVGGQGTDTQYF.

This clone was counted once. The chain recombines TRBV20-1 with TRBJ1-2; no clear D. There are 11 residues in the CDR3. Germline CDR1 DFQATT, CDR2 SNEGSKA (reference sequence). V was cut by 3 bases and J by 7 bases, with 9 bases left in between. CDR3 residues: CSARREVGYTF. As DNA, the CDR3 is TGCAGTGCTAGGCGGGAGGTTGGCTACACCTTC.

The J gene is TRBJ1-5, the V gene TRBV19; possibly TRBD1 for D (6 bases). The germline gives CDR1 LNHDA, CDR2 SQIVND (reference sequence). This CDR3 spans 14 amino acids. Trimming took off 5 bases at V and 6 bases at J, with 14 bases between the two ends. CDR3 nucleotides: TGTGCCAGTAGTCCCGGGACACAGGGTCAGCCCCAGCATTTT. This translates into CASSPGTQGQPQHF.

The rearrangement joins TRBV19 to TRBJ2-7; no firm D call. CDR3 length equals 14 residues. Germline V gene lookup returns CDR1 LNHDA and CDR2 SQIVND (reference sequence). V gave up 3 bases and J gave up 1 base, with 10 bases separating them. The CDR3 DNA sequence: TGTGCCAGTAGTATTGGTGCGTGGTCCTACGAGCAGTACTTC. Its protein product is CASSIGAWSYEQYF.

The V gene is TRBV9, the J gene TRBJ1-2; D possibly corresponds to TRBD1 (5 bases). Trimming removed 3 bases at V and 6 bases at J, with 30 bases between. Germline V gene sequence: CDR1 SGDLS, CDR2 YYNGEE. The CDR3 length is 19 residues. CDR3 in amino acids: CASSARGVVGPGPDDGYTF. In nucleotides, the CDR3 is TGTGCCAGCAGCGCGCGGGGGGTTGTGGGGCCCGGACCGGACGATGGCTACACCTTC.

The chain recombines TRBV29-1 with TRBJ2-5; D not resolved. Germline lookup yields CDR1 SQVTM and CDR2 ANQGSEA. V lost 4 bases, J lost 3 bases, and 12 bases lay in between. This CDR3 is 13 amino acids long. For the CDR3, the DNA is TGCAGCGTTGGTCTGGCGGAAGAAGAGACCCAGTACTTC. Its translation is CSVGLAEEETQYF.

The genes are TRBV4-2 and TRBJ2-7, with D perhaps TRBD1 (6 bases). The CDR3 is 18 amino acids. V lost 3 bases to trimming and J lost 0 bases, with 21 bases between them. Germline V gene sequence: CDR1 LGHNA, CDR2 YNFKEQ. The CDR3 here is CASSQPSLGDTDSYEQYF. The CDR3 region has the DNA TGTGCCAGCAGCCAGCCCTCTTTAGGGGACACCGACTCCTACGAGCAGTACTTC.

The chain combines TRBV11-3 with TRBJ2-7, with D maybe TRBD2 (6 bases). The V end was cut by 5 bases, the J end by 7 bases, with 18 bases between. Looked up from germline, CDR1 is SGHNT and CDR2 is YENEEA. The CDR3 sequence is 14 residues long. DNA of the CDR3: TGTGCCAGCAGCCCAGGCCGGGGGAGCGGAGAGCAGTACTTC. It yields the protein CASSPGRGSGEQYF. The full variable domain, rest sourced from reference TRBV11-3 and TRBJ2-7, is EAGVVQSPRYKIIEKKQPVAFWCNPISGHNTLYWYLQNLGQGPELLIRYENEEAVDDSQLPKDRFSAERLKGVDSTLKIQPAELGDSAVYLCASSPGRGSGEQYFGPGTRLTVT.